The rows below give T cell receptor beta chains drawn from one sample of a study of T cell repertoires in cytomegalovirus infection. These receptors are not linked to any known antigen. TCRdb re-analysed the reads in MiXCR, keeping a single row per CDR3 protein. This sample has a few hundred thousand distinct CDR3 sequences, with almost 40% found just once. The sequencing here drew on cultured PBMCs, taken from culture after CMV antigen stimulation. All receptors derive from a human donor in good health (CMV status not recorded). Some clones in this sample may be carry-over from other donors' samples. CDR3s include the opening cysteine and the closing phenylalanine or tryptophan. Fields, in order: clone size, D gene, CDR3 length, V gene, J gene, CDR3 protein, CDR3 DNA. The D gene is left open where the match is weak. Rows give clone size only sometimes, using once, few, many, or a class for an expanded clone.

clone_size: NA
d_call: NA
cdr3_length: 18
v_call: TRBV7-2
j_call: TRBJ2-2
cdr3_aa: CASSPRGGQALYTGELFF
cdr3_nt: TGTGCCAGCAGCCCCCGGGGAGGCCAAGCTTTATACACCGGGGAGCTGTTTTTT

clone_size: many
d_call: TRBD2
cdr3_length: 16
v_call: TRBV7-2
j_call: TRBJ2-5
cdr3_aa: CASSLAPSGRRETQYF
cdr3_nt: TGTGCCAGCAGCTTAGCGCCTAGCGGGAGACGGGAGACCCAGTACTTC

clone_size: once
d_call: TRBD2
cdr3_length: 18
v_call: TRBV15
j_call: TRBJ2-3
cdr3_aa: CATSRDYLAGGRTDTQYF
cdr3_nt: TGTGCCACCAGCAGAGATTACCTAGCGGGGGGGCGCACAGATACGCAGTATTTT

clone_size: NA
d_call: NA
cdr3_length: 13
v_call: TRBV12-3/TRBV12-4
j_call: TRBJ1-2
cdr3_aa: CASSSTKWRGYTF
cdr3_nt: TGTGCCAGCAGTTCGACGAAGTGGAGGGGCTACACCTTC

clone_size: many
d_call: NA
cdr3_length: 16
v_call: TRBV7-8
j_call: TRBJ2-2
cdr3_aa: CASSLAGTQNTGELFF
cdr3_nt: TGTGCCAGCAGCTTAGCCGGGACACAGAACACCGGGGAGCTGTTTTTT

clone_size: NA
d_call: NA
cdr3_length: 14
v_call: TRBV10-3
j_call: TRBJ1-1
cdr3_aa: CAIRKQGSRTEAFF
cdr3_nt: TGTGCCATCAGAAAACAGGGAAGTCGGACTGAAGCTTTCTTT

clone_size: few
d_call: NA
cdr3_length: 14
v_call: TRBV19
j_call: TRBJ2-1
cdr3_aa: CASSMGRVYNEQFF
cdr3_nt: TGTGCCAGTAGTATGGGACGGGTCTACAATGAGCAGTTCTTC

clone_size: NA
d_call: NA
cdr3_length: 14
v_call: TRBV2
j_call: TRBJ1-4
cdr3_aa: CASTTGINNEKLFF
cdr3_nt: TGTGCCAGCACTACAGGAATCAATAATGAAAAACTGTTTTTT

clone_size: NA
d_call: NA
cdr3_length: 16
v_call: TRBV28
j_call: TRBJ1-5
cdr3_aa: CASSEPGPLHNQPQHF
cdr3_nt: TGTGCCAGCAGCGAGCCGGGACCGTTGCACAATCAGCCCCAGCATTTT

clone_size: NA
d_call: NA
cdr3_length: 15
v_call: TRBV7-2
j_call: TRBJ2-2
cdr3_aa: CASSLALPWGGELFF
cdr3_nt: TGTGCCAGCAGCTTAGCGCTGCCCTGGGGCGGGGAGCTGTTTTTT

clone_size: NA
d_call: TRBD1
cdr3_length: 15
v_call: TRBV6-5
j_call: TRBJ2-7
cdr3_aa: CASSAGQGGSYEQYF
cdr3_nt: TGTGCCAGCAGTGCGGGACAGGGGGGATCCTACGAGCAGTACTTC

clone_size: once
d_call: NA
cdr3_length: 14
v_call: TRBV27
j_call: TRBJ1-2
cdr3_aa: CASTSAGPGYGYTF
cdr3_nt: TGTGCCAGCACCTCCGCGGGGCCGGGCTATGGCTACACCTTC

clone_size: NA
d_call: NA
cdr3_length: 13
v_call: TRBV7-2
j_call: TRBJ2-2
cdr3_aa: CASALLNTGELFF
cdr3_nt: TGTGCCAGCGCCCTCCTTAACACCGGGGAGCTGTTTTTT

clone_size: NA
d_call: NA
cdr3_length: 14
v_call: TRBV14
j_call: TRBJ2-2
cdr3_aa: CASSQLTGPGELFF
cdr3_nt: TGTGCCAGCAGCCAGCTGACTGGACCCGGGGAGCTGTTTTTT

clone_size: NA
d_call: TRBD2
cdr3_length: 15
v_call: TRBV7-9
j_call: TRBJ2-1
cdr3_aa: CASTLTSGADGEQFF
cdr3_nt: TGTGCCAGCACCTTAACCAGCGGGGCCGACGGTGAGCAGTTCTTC

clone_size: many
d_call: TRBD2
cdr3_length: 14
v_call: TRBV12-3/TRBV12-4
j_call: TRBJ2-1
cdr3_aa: CASSPGGSYNEQFF
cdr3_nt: TGTGCCAGCAGCCCCGGGGGGTCCTACAATGAGCAGTTCTTC

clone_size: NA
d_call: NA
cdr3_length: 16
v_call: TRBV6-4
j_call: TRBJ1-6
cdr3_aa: CASVGVLLRGRSPLHF
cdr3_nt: TGTGCCAGCGTTGGGGTACTACTCAGGGGTCGATCACCCCTCCACTTT

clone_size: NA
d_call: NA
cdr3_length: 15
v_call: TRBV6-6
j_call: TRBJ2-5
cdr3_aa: CASSYTLAGQETQYF
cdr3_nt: TGTGCCAGCAGTTACACCTTGGCGGGGCAAGAGACCCAGTACTTC

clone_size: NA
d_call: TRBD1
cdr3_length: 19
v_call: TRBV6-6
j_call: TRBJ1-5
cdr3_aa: CASSYAGQAKLYSNQPQHF
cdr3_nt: TGTGCCAGCAGTTACGCGGGACAGGCAAAACTATATAGCAATCAGCCCCAGCATTTT

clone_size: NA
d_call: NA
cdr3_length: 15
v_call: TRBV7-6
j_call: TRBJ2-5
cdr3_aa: CASSPRLRSEETQYF
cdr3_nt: TGTGCCAGCAGCCCAAGGCTTAGGAGTGAGGAGACCCAGTACTTC

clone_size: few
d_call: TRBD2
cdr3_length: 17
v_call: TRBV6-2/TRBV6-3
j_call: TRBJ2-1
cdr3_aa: CASLGLAGEVAYNEQFF
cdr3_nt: TGTGCCAGCCTCGGACTAGCGGGAGAGGTTGCCTACAATGAGCAGTTCTTC

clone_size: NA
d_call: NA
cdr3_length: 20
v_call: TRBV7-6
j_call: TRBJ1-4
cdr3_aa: CASSLRLFKGQNVLREKLFF
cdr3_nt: TGTGCCAGCAGCTTAAGGTTATTTAAAGGACAGAATGTTTTGCGTGAAAAACTGTTTTTT

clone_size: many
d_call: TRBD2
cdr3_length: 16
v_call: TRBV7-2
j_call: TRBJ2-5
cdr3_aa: CASSPLTTSARETQYF
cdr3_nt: TGTGCCAGCAGCCCCCTAACGACTAGCGCGAGAGAGACCCAGTACTTC

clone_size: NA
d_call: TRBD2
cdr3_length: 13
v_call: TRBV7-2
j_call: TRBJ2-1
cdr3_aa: CASSPSGGDEQFF
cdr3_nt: TGTGCCAGCAGCCCAAGCGGGGGGGATGAGCAGTTCTTC

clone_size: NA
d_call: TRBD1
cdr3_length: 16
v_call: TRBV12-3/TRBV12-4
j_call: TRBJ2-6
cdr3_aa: CANPGQGNSGANVLTF
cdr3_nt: TGTGCCAACCCGGGACAGGGAAACTCTGGGGCCAACGTCCTGACTTTC

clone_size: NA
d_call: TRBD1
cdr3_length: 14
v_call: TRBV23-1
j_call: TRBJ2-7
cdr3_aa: CASSPWDREVSRYF
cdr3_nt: TGCGCCAGCAGTCCCTGGGACAGGGAGGTTTCGCGGTACTTC

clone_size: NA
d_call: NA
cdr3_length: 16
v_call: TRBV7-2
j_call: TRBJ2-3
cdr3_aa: CASSLVAWASTDTQYF
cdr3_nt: TGTGCCAGCAGCTTAGTAGCTTGGGCGAGCACAGATACGCAGTATTTT

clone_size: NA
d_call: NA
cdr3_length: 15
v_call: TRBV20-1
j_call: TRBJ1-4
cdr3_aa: CSAGSPVRDNEKLFF
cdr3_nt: TGCAGTGCTGGCAGCCCAGTACGGGATAATGAAAAACTGTTTTTT

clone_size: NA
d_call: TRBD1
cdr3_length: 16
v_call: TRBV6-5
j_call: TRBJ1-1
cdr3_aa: CASTRGTATMNTEAFF
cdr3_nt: TGTGCCAGCACCCGAGGGACAGCCACGATGAACACTGAAGCTTTCTTT

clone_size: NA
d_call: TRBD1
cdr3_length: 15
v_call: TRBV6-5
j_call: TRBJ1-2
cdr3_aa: CASSYSAGGGYGYTF
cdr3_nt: TGTGCCAGCAGTTACTCCGCAGGGGGCGGCTATGGCTACACCTTC

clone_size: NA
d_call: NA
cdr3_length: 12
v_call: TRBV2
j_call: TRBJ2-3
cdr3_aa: CASRGGVDTQYF
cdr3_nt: TGTGCCAGCAGAGGCGGTGTAGATACGCAGTATTTT

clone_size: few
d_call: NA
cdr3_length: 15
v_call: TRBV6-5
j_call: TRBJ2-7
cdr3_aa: CASSYSFGGRLEQYF
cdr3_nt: TGTGCCAGCAGTTACTCGTTCGGGGGACGGCTCGAGCAGTACTTC

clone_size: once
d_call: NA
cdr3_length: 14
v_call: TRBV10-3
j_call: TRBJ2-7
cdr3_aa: CAISESGQSYEQYF
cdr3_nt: TGTGCCATCAGTGAGTCCGGACAGAGCTACGAGCAGTACTTC

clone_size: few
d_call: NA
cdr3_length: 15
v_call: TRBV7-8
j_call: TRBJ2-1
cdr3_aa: CASSLRDWAYNEQFF
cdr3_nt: TGTGCCAGCAGCTTAAGGGATTGGGCGTACAATGAGCAGTTCTTC

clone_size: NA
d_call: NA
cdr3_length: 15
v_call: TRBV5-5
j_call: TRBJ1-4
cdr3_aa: CASSSQRATNEKLFF
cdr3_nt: TGTGCCAGCAGCTCCCAGCGGGCGACTAATGAAAAACTGTTTTTT